The rows below give T cell receptor beta chains drawn from one sample of a study of T-cell reconstitution after alpha-beta-depleted transplantation in children. TCRdb fed the PCR reads into MiXCR, producing one record per CDR3 protein. Of about 4,500 distinct CDR3 sequences listed, about 25% are singletons. Sequences were derived from PBMCs, mostly from graft donor cells, sampled 60 days after TCRalphabeta/CD19-depleted stem cell transplant. The origin of the receptors is a boy under two years old who had a stem cell transplant for SCID, so the T cells may come from the graft donor. Each CDR3 is given with its conserved first and last residue. A D gene is named only where the DNA matches it firmly. Clone size, where shown, is once, few, many, or a class for clones that have expanded.

d_gene	abundance	j_gene	v_gene	CDR3nt	CDR3aa
TRBD2	few	TRBJ2-1	TRBV6-1	TGTGCCAGCAGTGTCCTAGCGGGAGGAGAGCAGTTCTTC	CASSVLAGGEQFF
TRBD2	many	TRBJ2-5	TRBV6-5	TGTGCCAGCAGTTACGGCGGGGGGGCCTTGGAGACCCAGTACTTC	CASSYGGGALETQYF
NA	medium-sized	TRBJ1-5	TRBV6-2/TRBV6-3	TGTGCCAGCAGTTACTGGCCCCGGAGCAATCAGCCCCAGCATTTT	CASSYWPRSNQPQHF
NA	many	TRBJ1-6	TRBV6-4	TGTGCCAGCAGTGACTCACGGGCCAGGGTGAGTTTTTGGTCACCCCTCCACTTT	CASSDSRARVSFWSPLHF
TRBD2	many	TRBJ2-1	TRBV10-3	TGTGCCATCAGTCCCGGGACTAGCGGGGGGAGGGGTGAGCAGTTCTTC	CAISPGTSGGRGEQFF
TRBD1	NA	TRBJ1-6	TRBV10-3	TGTGCCAGCAAGACAGGGGATAATTCACCCCTCCACTTT	CASKTGDNSPLHF
TRBD2	many	TRBJ2-5	TRBV7-9	TGTGCCAGCAGGGGACTAGCGGGGGGCTCCGGGGAGACCCAGTACTTC	CASRGLAGGSGETQYF
TRBD1	many	TRBJ1-2	TRBV5-8	TGTGCCAGCAGCTTGGCCGAGGGGGCTTCTAACTATGGCTACACCTTC	CASSLAEGASNYGYTF
NA	many	TRBJ2-7	TRBV4-3	TGCGCCAGCAGCCTATTATATGTCAGGGAGGCCTACGAGCAGTACTTC	CASSLLYVREAYEQYF
TRBD2	NA	TRBJ2-7	TRBV20-1	TGCAGTGCTAGAAATCTAGCGGGCTACGAGCAGTACTTC	CSARNLAGYEQYF
NA	medium-sized	TRBJ1-3	TRBV7-2	TGTGCCAGCAGCTTGGGTTGGAACTCTGGAAACACCATATATTTT	CASSLGWNSGNTIYF
NA	many	TRBJ1-2	TRBV7-9	TGTGCCAGCAGCTTACAGGTTTCGGACTACACCTTC	CASSLQVSDYTF
TRBD2	NA	TRBJ2-5	TRBV3-1	TGTGCCACCTGCCCTAGCGGGGGGGCCTTGCAGACCCAGTACTTC	CATCPSGGALQTQYF
NA	few	TRBJ2-2	TRBV28	TGTGCCAGCAGTTTCCGGGGGACCGGGGAGCTGTTTTTT	CASSFRGTGELFF
NA	NA	TRBJ2-1	TRBV5-8	TGTGCCAGCAGCTTTCACATTGAGCATTTCTTC	CASSFHIEHFF
NA	NA	TRBJ2-2	TRBV21-1	TGTGCCAGGGGACACAACACCGGGGAGCTGTTTTTT	CARGHNTGELFF
TRBD2	large	TRBJ2-1	TRBV5-5	TGTGCCAGCAGCTTGTCTCTAGCGGGGGGCACCTACAATGAGCAGTTCTTC	CASSLSLAGGTYNEQFF
NA	many	TRBJ1-1	TRBV9	TGTGCCAGCAGGGGGGGCCTTCTGAACACTGAAGCTTTCTTT	CASRGGLLNTEAFF
NA	few	TRBJ1-6	TRBV28	TGTGCCAGCTTGGAGAGGGAAGGGGTTTCACCCCTCCACTTT	CASLEREGVSPLHF
NA	many	TRBJ2-3	TRBV9	TGTGCCAGCAGCGTAGGCCCCCACAGCACAGATACGCAGTATTTT	CASSVGPHSTDTQYF
NA	NA	TRBJ2-2	TRBV5-5	TGTGCCAGCAGCTTGGCCCCGAACACCGGGGAGCTGTTTTTT	CASSLAPNTGELFF
NA	few	TRBJ1-1	TRBV5-4	TGTGCCAGCAGCTTGGGGACGTTTAGGGACACTGAAGCTTTCTTT	CASSLGTFRDTEAFF
TRBD2	NA	TRBJ2-7	TRBV5-1	TGCGCCAGCAGCTTGGAAGGGACTAGCGGGAGTTCGCTTATTCCCGAGCAGTACTTC	CASSLEGTSGSSLIPEQYF
NA	NA	TRBJ2-2	TRBV7-6	TGTGCCAGCAGCTCGACAGTGAACACCGGGGAGCTGTTTTTT	CASSSTVNTGELFF
NA	NA	TRBJ2-2	TRBV7-8	TGTGCCAGCAGCTTAGACAGATACACCGGGGAGCTGTTTTTT	CASSLDRYTGELFF
NA	many	TRBJ1-6	TRBV19	TGTGCCAGTAGTATAGGGGGATCGACCTGGGAATCACCCCTCCACTTT	CASSIGGSTWESPLHF
TRBD2	medium-sized	TRBJ2-5	TRBV7-2	TGTGCCAGCAGTCCGGGACTAGCGGGGATCGCTCAAGAGACCCAGTACTTC	CASSPGLAGIAQETQYF
NA	medium-sized	TRBJ2-3	TRBV29-1	TGCAGCGTTGAAGATGGCACAGATACGCAGTATTTT	CSVEDGTDTQYF
NA	many	TRBJ1-4	TRBV5-8	TGTGCCAGCAGCTTTGGCGCGGTATCTAATGAAAAACTGTTTTTT	CASSFGAVSNEKLFF
NA	medium-sized	TRBJ1-4	TRBV28	TGTGCCAGCAGTTTGGTTCTTAATGAAAAACTGTTTTTT	CASSLVLNEKLFF
TRBD2	medium-sized	TRBJ2-5	TRBV7-9	TGTGCCAGCAGCTTTACGGGAGGGCGAAAGACCCAGTACTTC	CASSFTGGRKTQYF
TRBD1	large	TRBJ2-7	TRBV7-9	TGTGCCAGCAGCCGACAGGGGGCGTCCTACGAGCAGTACTTC	CASSRQGASYEQYF
NA	many	TRBJ2-7	TRBV10-3	TGTGCCATCAGTGCTACATGGGGAGGCGAGCAGTACTTC	CAISATWGGEQYF
TRBD1	NA	TRBJ1-4	TRBV20-1	TGCAGTGCCTCAGGGCAGGGGGCAAGAAAACTGTTTTTT	CSASGQGARKLFF
NA	many	TRBJ2-3	TRBV6-6	TGTGCCAGCAGTTCAGGGGATGGCACAGATACGCAGTATTTT	CASSSGDGTDTQYF
TRBD1	many	TRBJ2-7	TRBV24-1	TGTGCCACCAGTGACTCCCGACAGGGGGCGCGAGAGCAGTACTTC	CATSDSRQGAREQYF
NA	many	TRBJ2-7	TRBV4-3	TGCGCCAGCAGCCAAGCGACAGAATCCTACGAGCAGTACTTC	CASSQATESYEQYF
NA	medium-sized	TRBJ2-3	TRBV5-1	TGCGCCAGCAGCTTGCATCCATTGGCGGATACGCAGTATTTT	CASSLHPLADTQYF
NA	NA	TRBJ1-2	TRBV28	TGTGCCATGGGCCCCGGACTCCTCTATGGCTACACCTTC	CAMGPGLLYGYTF
NA	many	TRBJ2-3	TRBV3-1	TGTGCCAGCAGCCAGGGACACAACACAGATACGCAGTATTTT	CASSQGHNTDTQYF
NA	many	TRBJ2-1	TRBV11-3	TGTGCCAGCAGCCCCCAAAGGGGGTTCTCCTACAATGAGCAGTTCTTC	CASSPQRGFSYNEQFF
TRBD2	many	TRBJ2-1	TRBV4-1	TGCGCCAGCAGCTCGCCCGGGGGGGGGTACAATGAGCAGTTCTTC	CASSSPGGGYNEQFF
NA	medium-sized	TRBJ1-1	TRBV10-3	TGTGCCATCAGAGAAGTAGGGATGAACACTGAAGCTTTCTTT	CAIREVGMNTEAFF
NA	many	TRBJ1-1	TRBV6-1	TGTGCCAGCTTTCGGGGGCATCAAAGGGACACTGAAGCTTTCTTT	CASFRGHQRDTEAFF
NA	many	TRBJ2-5	TRBV28	TGTGCCAGCAGTACGTACCGGGAGACCCAGTACTTC	CASSTYRETQYF
NA	many	TRBJ1-3	TRBV4-1	TGCGCCAGCAGCCAAGATTCGAGAAACACCATATATTTT	CASSQDSRNTIYF
NA	many	TRBJ1-1	TRBV6-2/TRBV6-3	TGTGCCAGCAGTTCCCGTGGTCCTGGGGGAGCTTTCTTT	CASSSRGPGGAFF
TRBD1	medium-sized	TRBJ2-7	TRBV7-9	TGTGCCAGCAGCCCCCTCTCCCAGGGGGTTCGTTACTTC	CASSPLSQGVRYF
NA	NA	TRBJ1-3	TRBV11-2	TGTGCCAGCAGCTTAGCCTCTGGAAACACCATATATTTT	CASSLASGNTIYF
TRBD1	many	TRBJ1-5	TRBV28	TGTGCCAGCAGTAATCCGACAGGGACCAATCAGCCCCAGCATTTT	CASSNPTGTNQPQHF
TRBD1	many	TRBJ2-6	TRBV6-2/TRBV6-3	TGTGCCAGCAGTTCCGAGGGCCGACGACAGGGCTCTGGGGCCAACGTCCTGACTTTC	CASSSEGRRQGSGANVLTF
NA	many	TRBJ2-7	TRBV20-1	TGCAGGACCGGGCCGAAAATGGGCGAGCAGTACTTC	CRTGPKMGEQYF
NA	many	TRBJ2-3	TRBV7-9	TGTGCCAGCAGCTATCAGGGATGGTTCACAGATACGCAGTATTTT	CASSYQGWFTDTQYF
NA	NA	TRBJ2-7	TRBV20-1	TGCAGTGCTAGAAGATCCTTTAGCGCCTACGAGCAGTACTTC	CSARRSFSAYEQYF
TRBD1	medium-sized	TRBJ1-2	TRBV5-6	TGTGCCAGCAGAGATTTGGACAGGACCTATGGCTACACCTTC	CASRDLDRTYGYTF